One and the same sample provided the 18 T cell receptor beta chains below, sequenced in a study of cytomegalovirus exposure and HLA in healthy donors. The PCR was carried out with 60 Vbeta primers and 13 Jbeta primers. Sequencing used immunoSEQ multiplex PCR; TCRdb keeps in-frame clones, though not all of them. This sample has 120,000 to 150,000 clones, with roughly a tenth found just once. What was sequenced was PBMCs. These receptors were collected from a male donor in good health and CMV-seronegative.

This clone has more than one count but fewer than ten. The chain combines TRBV7-6 with TRBJ1-2, with 8 nucleotides matching TRBD1. The CDR3 loop spans 15 amino acids. In germline, CDR1 is SGHVS, CDR2 FNYEAQ. The V gene end was trimmed by 5 bases and the J gene end by 0 bases; junction bases not matched to a gene: 5. The CDR3 sequence is CASSQAGGPNYGYTF. The DNA of the CDR3 is TGTGCCAGCAGCCAGGCAGGGGGCCCTAACTATGGCTACACCTTC.

This clone was counted a few times. V gene TRBV11-2 combines with J gene TRBJ2-1; D is unclear. CDR1 and CDR2 (germline): SGHAT, FQNNGV. There are 15 residues in the CDR3. Trimming shortened V by 1 base and J by 0 bases, and 7 bases separated the two germline ends. CDR3: CASSLVAFSYNEQFF. In DNA form, the CDR3 reads TGTGCCAGCAGCTTAGTGGCATTCTCCTACAATGAGCAGTTCTTC.

The chain recombines TRBV4-3 with TRBJ1-1, with D possibly being TRBD1 (5 bases). CDR1 is LGHNA and CDR2 is YSLEER in the germline V gene. Trimming stripped 1 base from V and 0 bases from J, with 21 bases between. The CDR3 is made up of 19 amino acids. The chain's CDR3 is CASSQVSGGENIMNTEAFF. DNA of the CDR3: TGCGCCAGCAGCCAAGTTTCGGGGGGAGAAAATATCATGAACACTGAAGCTTTCTTT.

V gene TRBV28 combines with J gene TRBJ1-1, with D perhaps matching TRBD1 (6 bases). CDR3 length: 15 residues. Germline V gene sequence: CDR1 MDHEN, CDR2 SYDVKM. Trimming cost V 3 bases and J 5 bases, with 16 bases left between them. CDR3 residues: CASSFPKGEGTEAFF. CDR3 coding DNA: TGTGCCAGCAGTTTTCCAAAGGGGGAAGGGACTGAAGCTTTCTTT.

This clone was detected a few times. V gene TRBV6-5 combines with J gene TRBJ2-1; tentatively, D is TRBD2 (7 bases). This CDR3 contains 14 residues. V lost 5 bases, J lost 4 bases, and 12 bases lay in between. Germline V gene data show CDR1 as MNHEY and CDR2 as SVGAGI. The CDR3 DNA reads as TGTGCCAGCAGTCGGGGGGCGGGGTACAATGAGCAGTTCTTC. Encoded protein: CASSRGAGYNEQFF.

This clone was seen more than once but under ten times. CDR3 region: CASDRLNTEAFF. CDR3 DNA: TGTGCCAGCGACAGACTGAACACTGAAGCTTTCTTT. This chain uses TRBV7-2 with TRBJ1-1, with D maybe TRBD1 (5 bases). Germline values: CDR1 SGHTA, CDR2 FQGNSA. This CDR3 comprises 12 residues. V was trimmed by 8 bases and J by 0 bases, leaving 7 bases between them.

V gene TRBV5-5 combines with J gene TRBJ2-2, with D possibly matching TRBD2 (6 bases). Germline CDR1 SGHKS, CDR2 YYEKEE (reference sequence). The CDR3 consists of 15 residues. Trimming pared 5 bases from V and 2 bases from J, leaving 13 bases between. The CDR3 region is CASSWEEGNTGELFF. The CDR3 bases are TGTGCCAGCAGTTGGGAGGAGGGCAACACCGGGGAGCTGTTTTTT.

This rearrangement joins TRBV28 to TRBJ2-3; 10 nucleotides line up with TRBD1. The CDR3 spans 15 residues. V gave up 4 bases and J gave up 4 bases; unmatched junction bases: 5. The V gene's germline CDR1 is MDHEN and CDR2 SYDVKM. The CDR3 protein is CASSSPTGGADTQYF. The CDR3 DNA is TGTGCCAGCAGTTCCCCGACAGGGGGCGCAGATACGCAGTATTTT.

V gene TRBV28 combines with J gene TRBJ2-1, with 13 bases aligning to TRBD2. V lost 6 bases, J lost 10 bases, and 9 bases stayed unmatched. Germline CDR1 reads MDHEN; CDR2 reads SYDVKM. CDR3 size: 15 residues. As DNA, the CDR3 is TGTGCCAGCAGGCCGGGACTAGCGGGATCTAGGGAGCAGTTCTTC. This gives the protein CASRPGLAGSREQFF.

This clone has only a few counts. This sequence joins TRBV6-5 and TRBJ1-1, with D maybe TRBD1 (6 bases). CDR3 size: 14 residues. The V end was cut by 6 bases, the J end by 3 bases, with 14 bases between. Germline loops: CDR1 MNHEY, CDR2 SVGAGI. The CDR3 here is CASSFNRVHTEAFF. The CDR3, as DNA: TGTGCCAGCAGCTTTAACAGGGTTCACACTGAAGCTTTCTTT.

The chain employs TRBV30 and TRBJ2-7, with TRBD2 as a possible D gene (6 bases). V was pared by 4 bases and J by 2 bases, with 9 bases between. CDR3 length: 12 residues. From germline, CDR1 is GTSNPN and CDR2 SVGIG (reference sequence). Here the CDR3 DNA reads TGTGCCTGGATGGGGGGTACCTACGAGCAGTACTTC. The encoded protein is CAWMGGTYEQYF.

The chain couples TRBV5-1 to TRBJ1-3; D may be TRBD1 (5 bases). This CDR3 is 15 amino acids long. The germline CDR1 and CDR2 sequences are SGHRS and YFSETQ. Between the trimmed V and J ends, which lost 4 bases and 0 bases, there was a span of 11 bases. The CDR3 is CASSTGHASGNTIYF. The CDR3 DNA follows: TGCGCCAGCAGCACCGGACACGCCTCTGGAAACACCATATATTTT.

The sample holds a few counts of this clone. The V call is TRBV5-1, the J call TRBJ1-1; 9 nucleotides match TRBD1. The germline V gene encodes CDR1 SGHRS and CDR2 YFSETQ. This CDR3 is built from 15 residues. Losses at the gene ends were 4 bases for V and 1 base for J; bases not matched to a gene: 5. The CDR3 coding sequence is TGCGCCAGCAGCCGGACAGGGGAGGGGAACACTGAAGCTTTCTTT. Translated: CASSRTGEGNTEAFF.

The gene calls are TRBV14 and TRBJ2-4; possible D gene TRBD1, 5 bases. Germline-derived CDR1 and CDR2 are SGHDN and FVKESK. The germline V and J ends were trimmed by 0 bases and 4 bases, with 10 bases remaining between them. The CDR3 consists of 15 residues. The CDR3 sequence: CASSQEGAGKNIQYF. In DNA form, the CDR3 reads TGTGCCAGCAGCCAAGAAGGGGCAGGGAAAAACATTCAGTACTTC.

This clone was picked up a small number of times. This chain connects TRBV5-1 to TRBJ2-3; 7 positions agree with TRBD2. V lost 0 bases to trimming and J lost 3 bases; unmatched junction nucleotides: 13. CDR3 length equals 18 residues. The germline V gene encodes CDR1 SGHRS and CDR2 YFSETQ. The CDR3 here is CASSLGAQIAGMTDTQYF. DNA of the CDR3: TGCGCCAGCAGCTTGGGGGCACAAATAGCGGGCATGACAGATACGCAGTATTTT.

V usage is TRBV6-5 and J usage is TRBJ2-7, with 7 nucleotides matching TRBD1. The CDR3 runs to 14 residues. Germline-derived CDR1 and CDR2 are MNHEY and SVGAGI. J lost 3 bases, V lost 2 bases, and 4 bases had no gene match. CDR3 protein: CASSYGDSYYEQYF. The CDR3, as DNA: TGTGCCAGCAGTTACGGGGACAGCTACTACGAGCAGTACTTC.

This chain uses TRBV5-1 with TRBJ2-3, with TRBD2 matching 12 bases. CDR1 SGHRS and CDR2 YFSETQ come from the germline V gene. The CDR3 contains 18 residues. V lost 1 base and J lost 0; bases outside the gene matches: 6. In DNA form, the CDR3 reads TGCGCCAGCAGCTTGAGGACTAGCGGGGTCCGAAGCACAGATACGCAGTATTTT. Translated, it gives CASSLRTSGVRSTDTQYF. Complete variable domain (other parts from reference TRBV5-1 and TRBJ2-3): KAGVTQTPRYLIKTRGQQVTLSCSPISGHRSVSWYQQTPGQGLQFLFEYFSETQRNKGNFPGRFSGRQFSNSRSEMNVSTLELGDSALYLCASSLRTSGVRSTDTQYFGPGTRLTVL.

This chain joins TRBV5-8 and TRBJ1-3; D not resolved. The CDR3 runs to 14 residues. The V and J ends lost 3 bases and 4 bases respectively, with 11 bases between them. CDR1 SGHTS and CDR2 YDEGEE come from the germline V gene. The CDR3 DNA sequence: TGTGCCAGCAGCTCCTCGGGAGCCGGAAACACCATATATTTT. This gives the protein CASSSSGAGNTIYF.